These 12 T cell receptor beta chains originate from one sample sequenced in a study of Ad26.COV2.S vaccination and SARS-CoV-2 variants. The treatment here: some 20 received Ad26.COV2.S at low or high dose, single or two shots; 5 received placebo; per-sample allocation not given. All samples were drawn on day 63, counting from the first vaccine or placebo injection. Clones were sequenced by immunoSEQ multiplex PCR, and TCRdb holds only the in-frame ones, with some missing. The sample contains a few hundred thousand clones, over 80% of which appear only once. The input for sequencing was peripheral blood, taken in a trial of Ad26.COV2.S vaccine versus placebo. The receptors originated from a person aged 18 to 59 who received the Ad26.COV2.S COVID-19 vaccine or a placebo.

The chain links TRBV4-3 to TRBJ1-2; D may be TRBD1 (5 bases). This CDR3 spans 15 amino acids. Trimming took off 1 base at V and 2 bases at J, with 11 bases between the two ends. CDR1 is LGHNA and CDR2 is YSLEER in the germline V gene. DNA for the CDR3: TGCGCCAGCAGCCAAGTCGTCAGGGCAAACTATGGCTACACCTTC. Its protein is CASSQVVRANYGYTF.

The CDR3 sequence: CASSELGAGNTIYF. DNA of the CDR3: TGTGCCAGCAGTGAATTGGGGGCTGGAAACACCATATATTTT. The V gene is TRBV25-1, the J gene TRBJ1-3, with D possibly matching TRBD1 (5 bases). CDR3 size: 14 residues. The V end lost 1 base, the J end lost 2 bases, and 6 bases lay between the germline ends. Germline values: CDR1 MGHDK, CDR2 SYGVNS. The variable domain in full, completed from reference TRBV25-1 and TRBJ1-3, reads EADIYQTPRYLVIGTGKKITLECSQTMGHDKMYWYQQDPGMELHLIHYSYGVNSTEKGDLSSESTVSRIRTEHFPLTLESARPSHTSQYLCASSELGAGNTIYFGEGSWLTVV.

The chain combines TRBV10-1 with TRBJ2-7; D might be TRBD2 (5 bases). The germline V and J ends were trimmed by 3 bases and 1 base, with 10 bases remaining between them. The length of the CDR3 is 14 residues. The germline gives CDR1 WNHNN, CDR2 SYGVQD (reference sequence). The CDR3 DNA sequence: TGCGCCAGCAGTGACCCCAGGAGGTCCTACGAGCAGTACTTC. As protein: CASSDPRRSYEQYF.

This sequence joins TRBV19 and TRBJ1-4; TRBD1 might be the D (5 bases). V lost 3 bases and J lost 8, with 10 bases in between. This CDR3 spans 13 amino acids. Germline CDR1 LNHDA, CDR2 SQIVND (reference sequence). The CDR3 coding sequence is TGTGCCAGTAGTATCACCCGGGGGGAAAAACTGTTTTTT. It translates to CASSITRGEKLFF.

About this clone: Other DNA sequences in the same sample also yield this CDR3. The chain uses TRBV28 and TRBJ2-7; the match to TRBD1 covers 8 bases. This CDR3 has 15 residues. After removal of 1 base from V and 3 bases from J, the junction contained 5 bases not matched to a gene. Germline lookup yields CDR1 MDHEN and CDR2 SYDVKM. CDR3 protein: CASSLSGTGIYEQYF. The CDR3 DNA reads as TGTGCCAGCAGTTTATCCGGGACAGGAATCTACGAGCAGTACTTC.

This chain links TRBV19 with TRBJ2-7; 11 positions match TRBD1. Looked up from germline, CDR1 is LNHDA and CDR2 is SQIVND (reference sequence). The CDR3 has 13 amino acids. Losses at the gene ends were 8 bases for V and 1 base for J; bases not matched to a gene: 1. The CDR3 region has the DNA TGTGCCAGTGGGACAGGGGGATCCTACGAGCAGTACTTC. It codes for CASGTGGSYEQYF.

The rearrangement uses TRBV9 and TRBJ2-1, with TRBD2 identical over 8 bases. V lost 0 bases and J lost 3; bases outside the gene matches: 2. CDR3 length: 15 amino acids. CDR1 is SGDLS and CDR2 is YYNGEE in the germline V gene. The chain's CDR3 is CASSVVTSGYNEQFF. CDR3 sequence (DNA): TGTGCCAGCAGCGTAGTAACTAGCGGCTACAATGAGCAGTTCTTC.

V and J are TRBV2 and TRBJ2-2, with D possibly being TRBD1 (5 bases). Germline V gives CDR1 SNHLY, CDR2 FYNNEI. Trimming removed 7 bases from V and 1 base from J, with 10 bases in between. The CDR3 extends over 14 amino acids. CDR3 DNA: TGTGCCAGCACCCTCGGACAGAACACCGGGGAGCTGTTTTTT. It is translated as CASTLGQNTGELFF.

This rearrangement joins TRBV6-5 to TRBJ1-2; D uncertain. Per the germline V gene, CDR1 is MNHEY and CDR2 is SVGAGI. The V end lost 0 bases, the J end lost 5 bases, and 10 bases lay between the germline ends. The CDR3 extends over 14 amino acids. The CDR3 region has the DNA TGTGCCAGCAGTTACTCGGCAGACATATATGGCTACACCTTC. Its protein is CASSYSADIYGYTF.

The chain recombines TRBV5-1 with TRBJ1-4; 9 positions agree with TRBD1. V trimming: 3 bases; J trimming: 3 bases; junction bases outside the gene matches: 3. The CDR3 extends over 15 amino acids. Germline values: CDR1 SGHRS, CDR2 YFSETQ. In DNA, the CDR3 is TGCGCCAGCAGCTCGACAGGGGGAGCTAATGAAAAACTGTTTTTT. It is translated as CASSSTGGANEKLFF.

Here the CDR3 DNA reads TGTGCCAGCAAGGGGGAATCTGGAAACACCATATATTTT. The encoded protein is CASKGESGNTIYF. This chain connects TRBV28 to TRBJ1-3; weak D call: TRBD1 (6 bases). V was pared by 7 bases and J by 1 base, with 8 bases between. Germline-derived CDR1 and CDR2 are MDHEN and SYDVKM. CDR3 length equals 13 residues.

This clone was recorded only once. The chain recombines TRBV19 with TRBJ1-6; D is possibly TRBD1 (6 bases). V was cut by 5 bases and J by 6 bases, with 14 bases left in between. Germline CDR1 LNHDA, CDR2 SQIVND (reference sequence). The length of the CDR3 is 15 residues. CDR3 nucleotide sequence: TGTGCCAGTAGTGCCGGGACAAGGACTAATTCACCCCTCCACTTT. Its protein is CASSAGTRTNSPLHF.